One sample yielded the 3 T cell receptor beta chains listed below, sequenced in a study of OX40 agonist ivuxolimab in advanced cancers. Only in-frame clones appear in the TCRdb table, and some are missing; sequencing was by immunoSEQ multiplex PCR. The table has around 140,000 clones, 90% to 95% seen once. The starting material was CD4+ or CD8+ T cells sorted from blood, obtained in a trial of the OX40 agonist ivuxolimab. The receptors were gathered from an adult with an advanced solid tumor such as melanoma, head and neck, liver or kidney cancer.

This clone is a singleton in its sample. As DNA, the CDR3 is TGTGCCAGCAGTTTAGGAGGCGAGCAGTACTTC. As protein: CASSLGGEQYF. This chain joins TRBV28 and TRBJ2-7, with a weak D call TRBD2 (5 bases). Trimming removed 2 bases at V and 6 bases at J, with 5 bases between. The CDR3 extends over 11 amino acids. Per germline, CDR1 MDHEN and CDR2 SYDVKM.

The rearrangement links TRBV5-1 to TRBJ2-1, with 10 nucleotides matching TRBD2. The J segment lost 6 bases and the V segment lost 0 bases, leaving 3 bases of the junction unmatched. Germline V lookup: CDR1 SGHRS, CDR2 YFSETQ. CDR3 length: 15 residues. For the CDR3, the DNA is TGCGCCAGCAGCTTGGTCGGGACTAGCGCCAATGAGCAGTTCTTC. Translation gives CASSLVGTSANEQFF. Supplemented by reference TRBV5-1 and TRBJ2-1, the full variable domain reads KAGVTQTPRYLIKTRGQQVTLSCSPISGHRSVSWYQQTPGQGLQFLFEYFSETQRNKGNFPGRFSGRQFSNSRSEMNVSTLELGDSALYLCASSLVGTSANEQFFGPGTRLTVL.

The chain joins TRBV7-2 to TRBJ2-7, with D possibly matching TRBD1 (6 bases). Germline CDR1 SGHTA, CDR2 FQGNSA. The V end was cut by 6 bases, the J end by 6 bases, with 12 bases between. There are 12 residues in the CDR3. In DNA, the CDR3 is TGTGCCAGCAGTTTATTGGGGGCCGAGCAGTACTTC. This translates into CASSLLGAEQYF.